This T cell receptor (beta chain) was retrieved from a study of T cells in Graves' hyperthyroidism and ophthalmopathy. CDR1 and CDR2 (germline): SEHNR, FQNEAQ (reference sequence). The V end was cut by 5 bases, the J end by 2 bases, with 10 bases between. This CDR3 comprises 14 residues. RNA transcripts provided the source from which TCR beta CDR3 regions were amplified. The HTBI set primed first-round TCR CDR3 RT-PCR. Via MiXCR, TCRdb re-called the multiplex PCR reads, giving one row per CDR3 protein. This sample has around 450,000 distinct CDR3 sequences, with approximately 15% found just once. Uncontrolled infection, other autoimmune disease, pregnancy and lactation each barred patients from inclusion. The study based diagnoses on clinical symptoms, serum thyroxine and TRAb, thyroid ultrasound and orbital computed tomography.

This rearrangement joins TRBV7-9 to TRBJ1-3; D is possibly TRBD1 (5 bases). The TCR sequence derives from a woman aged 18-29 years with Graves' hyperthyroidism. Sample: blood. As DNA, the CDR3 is TGTGCCAGCAGCCCTCAAGGGGCTGGAAACACCATATATTTT. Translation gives CASSPQGAGNTIYF.